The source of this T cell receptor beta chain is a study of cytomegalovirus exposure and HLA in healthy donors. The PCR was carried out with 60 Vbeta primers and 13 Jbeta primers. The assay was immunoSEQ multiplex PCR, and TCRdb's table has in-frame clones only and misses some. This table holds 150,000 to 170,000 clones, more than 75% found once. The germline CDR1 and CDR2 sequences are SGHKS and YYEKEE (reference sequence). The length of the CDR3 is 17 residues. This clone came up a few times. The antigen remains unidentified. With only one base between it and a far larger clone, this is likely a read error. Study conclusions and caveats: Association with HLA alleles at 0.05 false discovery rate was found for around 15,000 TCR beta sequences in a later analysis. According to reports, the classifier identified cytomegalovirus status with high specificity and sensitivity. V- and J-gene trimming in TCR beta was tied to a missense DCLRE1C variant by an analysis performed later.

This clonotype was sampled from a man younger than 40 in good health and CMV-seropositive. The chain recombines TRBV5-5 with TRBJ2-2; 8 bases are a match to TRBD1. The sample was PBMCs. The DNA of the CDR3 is TGCGCCAGCAGCCCGGGACAGGCTCCCTCGAGGGCCGGGGAGCTGTTTTTT. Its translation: CASSPGQAPSRAGELFF. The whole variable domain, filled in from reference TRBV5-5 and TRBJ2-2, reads DAGVTQSPTHLIKTRGQQVTLRCSPISGHKSVSWYQQVLGQGPQFIFQYYEKEERGRGNFPDRFSARQFPNYSSELNVNALLLGDSALYLCASSPGQAPSRAGELFFGEGSRLTVL.